This record looks at one T cell receptor (beta chain) sequence and its context. V lost 6 bases, J lost 7 bases, and 15 bases lay in between. Germline loops: CDR1 MNHEY, CDR2 SVGAGI. There are 13 residues in the CDR3. This sample was included in a study of blood T cell repertoires in COVID-19. The overall study: Acute and convalescent COVID-19 samples came from the United States, Italy and Spain. In each case, the material was cDNA or gDNA derived from T cells, B-cell-depleted T cells, or PBMCs.

In the authors' workflow: Researchers report that nucleated cell counts were estimated from reference gene primer amplification. Repertoires were generated with immunoSEQ multiplex PCR, while TCRdb's copy carries only in-frame clones and drops some. The D gene and trimming were derived from the DNA, and the V and J assignments and clone size from that table. The sample shows fewer than 300,000 clones, more than 75% of them seen only once. The sample was peripheral blood. The chain combines TRBV6-5 with TRBJ1-1; D is perhaps TRBD1 (5 bases). The clonotype was recovered from a man aged 40-55 years who had recovered from COVID-19. CDR3 in amino acids: CASSQGGTVEAFF. CDR3 nucleotide sequence: TGTGCCAGCAGCCAGGGAGGAACAGTTGAAGCTTTCTTT.